The next 5 T cell receptor beta chains were all read from a single sample in a study of PD-L1 blockade in urothelial cancer. Using immunoSEQ multiplex PCR, the repertoire was profiled, and TCRdb retains in-frame clones only, with some absent. The top ten hold around a sixth of the sample, which has 35,000 or so clones, approximately 87% seen once. The time point: pretreatment peripheral blood. The starting material was PBMCs, obtained around atezolizumab (anti-PD-L1) treatment. The receptor source for this set is a man in his fifties or sixties with urothelial cancer.

This clone was seen a single time. This chain links TRBV19 with TRBJ2-2; 8 nucleotides align to TRBD2. V trimming: 8 bases; J trimming: 3 bases; junction bases outside the gene matches: 8. CDR1 is LNHDA, CDR2 SQIVND, per germline (reference sequence). CDR3 length equals 15 residues. CDR3 residues: CASCGGGLYTGELFF. DNA for the CDR3: TGTGCCAGTTGCGGCGGGGGGCTTTACACCGGGGAGCTGTTTTTT. The full variable domain, rest sourced from reference TRBV19 and TRBJ2-2, is DGGITQSPKYLFRKEGQNVTLSCEQNLNHDAMYWYRQDPGQGLRLIYYSQIVNDFQKGDIAEGYSVSREKKESFPLTVTSAQKNPTAFYLCASCGGGLYTGELFFGEGSRLTVL.

This clone was observed a single time. The chain is built from TRBV6-1 and TRBJ1-2; 7 nucleotides line up with TRBD1. The trim removed 6 bases at V and 4 bases at J, leaving 11 bases unmatched. CDR1 MNHNS and CDR2 SASEGT come from the germline V gene. The CDR3 runs 15 residues. CDR3 amino acids: CASSPPRQGLYGYTF. CDR3 nucleotides: TGTGCCAGCAGCCCCCCCCGACAGGGACTCTATGGCTACACCTTC.

CDR3 DNA: TGTGCCAGCTCACCTTACTATCAGGGATTTGCTGAAGCTTTCTTT. It translates to CASSPYYQGFAEAFF. This chain uses TRBV18 with TRBJ1-1; possibly TRBD1 for D (5 bases). The CDR3 totals 15 residues. The V and J ends lost 3 bases and 6 bases respectively, with 17 bases between them. The germline V gene encodes CDR1 KGHSH and CDR2 LQKENI.

The CDR3 nucleotides are TGTGCCACCAGCAGGGCCGGAGGGACTAATGAAAAACTGTTTTTT. Translating it yields CATSRAGGTNEKLFF. The chain uses TRBV15 and TRBJ1-4; D call uncertain. V was cut by 3 bases and J by 2 bases, with 10 bases left in between. There are 15 residues in the CDR3. Germline loops: CDR1 LNHNV, CDR2 YYDKDF (reference sequence).

The rearrangement uses TRBV5-6 and TRBJ1-5; D call uncertain. The CDR3 sequence is 14 residues long. Germline V CDR1 and CDR2: SGHDT, YYEEEE. With 0 bases removed from V and 6 bases from J, the gap between germline ends came to 10 bases. The CDR3 region has the DNA TGTGCCAGCAGCTTGGGGGTAGGAGGTCAGCCCCAGCATTTT. Translating it yields CASSLGVGGQPQHF.